This T cell receptor (beta chain) emerged from a study of spatial heterogeneity in lung cancer. This clonotype is classed as medium-sized. This beta chain was picked up by a library intended for alpha chains and is off target, so its count carries little meaning. TCRdb passed the 5' RACE reads through MiXCR, listing each CDR3 protein once. The table includes fewer than 15,000 distinct CDR3 sequences, 3% to 4% detected once. Specified time point: sample taken at primary tumor resection. TCRs were sequenced from unsorted whole RNA of tumor, nontumor lung or PBMC. The origin of this receptor is a male donor with early-stage non-small cell lung cancer. The starting material was PBMCs, obtained at surgery.

This chain's CDR3 is CASSRPGMANYGYTF. The DNA of the CDR3 is TGTGCCAGCAGTAGGCCAGGGATGGCCAACTATGGCTACACCTTC. The rearrangement links TRBV28 to TRBJ1-2, with a possible D match to TRBD1 (5 bases). With 5 bases removed from V and 2 bases from J, the gap between germline ends came to 15 bases. The CDR3 covers 15 residues. From germline, CDR1 is MDHEN and CDR2 SYDVKM.